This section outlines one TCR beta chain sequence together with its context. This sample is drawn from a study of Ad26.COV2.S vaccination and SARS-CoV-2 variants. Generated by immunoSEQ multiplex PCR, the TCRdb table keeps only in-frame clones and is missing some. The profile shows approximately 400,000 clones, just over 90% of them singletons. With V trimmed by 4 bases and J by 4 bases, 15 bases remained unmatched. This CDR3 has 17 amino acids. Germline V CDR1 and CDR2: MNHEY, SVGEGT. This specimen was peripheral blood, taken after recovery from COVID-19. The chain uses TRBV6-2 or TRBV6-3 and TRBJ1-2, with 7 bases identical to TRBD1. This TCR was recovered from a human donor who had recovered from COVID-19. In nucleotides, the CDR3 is TGTGCCAGCAGTTTCGAGGGGGCCCAACCAATCCGCTATGGCTACACCTTC. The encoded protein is CASSFEGAQPIRYGYTF.